The 24 T cell receptor beta chains below come from one sample, sequenced in a study of CD8 T cells in Susac syndrome. Reverse transcription of roughly 0.5 to 1 ug RNA was carried out with random hexamers. TCRdb independently ran MiXCR on the immunoSEQ multiplex PCR reads; one entry per CDR3 protein. This sample has about 400,000 distinct CDR3 sequences; around 85% occur once, and the top ten carry about 0.1%. The specimen sequenced was CD8+ T cells from PBMCs. Receptors were obtained from a human donor with multiple sclerosis.

V usage is TRBV11-2 and J usage is TRBJ2-6; D unclear. This CDR3 has 17 residues. V lost 4 bases and J 0 bases, leaving 13 bases between the germline ends. Germline CDR1 reads SGHAT; CDR2 reads FQNNGV. The CDR3 DNA reads as TGTGCCAGCAGCTCACCTGGACGTAACTCTGGGGCCAACGTCCTGACTTTC. Protein sequence: CASSSPGRNSGANVLTF.

This clonotype was recorded a few times. The chain uses TRBV12-3 or TRBV12-4 and TRBJ2-7, with D perhaps matching TRBD1 (5 bases). This CDR3 contains 14 residues. Trimming left V 5 bases short and J 4 bases short, with 15 bases between. CDR3 sequence: CASSGAVGRYEQYF. CDR3 sequence (DNA): TGTGCCAGCAGTGGGGCGGTGGGCCGGTACGAGCAGTACTTC.

This clonotype showed up just once. The rearrangement links TRBV28 to TRBJ2-3; D perhaps matches TRBD2 (5 bases). Trimming left V 3 bases short and J 6 bases short, with 16 bases between. CDR1 and CDR2 (germline): MDHEN, SYDVKM. The CDR3 covers 15 residues. CDR3 nucleotides: TGTGCCAGCAGTTTCGAGGGTCCTACCCCCGATACGCAGTATTTT. Translated: CASSFEGPTPDTQYF.

This chain links TRBV12-3 or TRBV12-4 with TRBJ2-7, with D possibly TRBD2 on 5 matching bases. Trimming stripped 5 bases from V and 6 bases from J, with 11 bases between. The CDR3 sequence is 12 residues long. CDR3 sequence reads: CASSDYSGEQYF. The CDR3 bases are TGTGCCAGCAGTGACTACTCTGGCGAGCAGTACTTC.

The V gene is TRBV19, the J gene TRBJ2-1, with TRBD1 identical over 9 bases. CDR1 is LNHDA and CDR2 is SQIVND in the germline V gene (reference sequence). The V and J ends lost 0 bases and 7 bases, in that order; junction bases with no gene match: 7. The CDR3 covers 16 residues. Here the CDR3 DNA reads TGTGCCAGTAGTATAGATGGGACAGGGAGGTTGAATGAGCAGTTCTTC. Encoded protein: CASSIDGTGRLNEQFF.

This sequence joins TRBV28 and TRBJ1-1, with 11 bases identical to TRBD1. Germline trimming cut 2 bases from V and 7 bases from J; bases unmatched to any gene: 6. The germline V gene has CDR1 MDHEN and CDR2 SYDVKM. CDR3 length equals 15 residues. In nucleotides, the CDR3 is TGTGCCAGCAGTTTACGGGACAGGGGGTTGGGTGAAGCTTTCTTT. Its protein product is CASSLRDRGLGEAFF.

V usage is TRBV6-5 and J usage is TRBJ2-2; D not certain. CDR1 and CDR2 (germline): MNHEY, SVGAGI. CDR3 length equals 14 residues. Deletions cut 0 bases from V and 7 bases from J, with 9 bases between. The CDR3 DNA is TGTGCCAGCAGTTACTCCTCGTCAGACGGGGAGCTGTTTTTT. This gives the protein CASSYSSSDGELFF.

The rearrangement joins TRBV2 to TRBJ2-7, with 12 bases lining up with TRBD1. The CDR3 length is 14 residues. The junction had 7 bases not matched to a gene; V was cut back by 7 bases and J by 6 bases. Germline V gives CDR1 SNHLY, CDR2 FYNNEI. CDR3: CASIGTGGRGEQYF. The DNA of the CDR3 is TGTGCCAGCATCGGGACAGGGGGCCGCGGCGAGCAGTACTTC.

This sequence joins TRBV11-2 and TRBJ2-4, with D hard to call. The germline V gene encodes CDR1 SGHAT and CDR2 FQNNGV. The V end lost 1 base, the J end lost 8 bases, and 18 bases lay between the germline ends. This CDR3 region has 16 residues. The CDR3 reads CASSLVGKTLRDIQYF. CDR3 sequence (DNA): TGTGCCAGCAGCTTAGTCGGAAAAACCTTACGGGACATTCAGTACTTC.

The rearrangement joins TRBV24-1 to TRBJ1-5, with TRBD1 identical over 9 bases. V gave up 10 bases and J gave up 5 bases; unmatched junction bases: 5. The CDR3 is 13 amino acids. CDR1 and CDR2 (germline): KGHDR, SFDVKD. The CDR3 is CATGTGFDQPQHF. In DNA, the CDR3 is TGTGCCACGGGGACAGGGTTCGATCAGCCCCAGCATTTT.

As DNA, the CDR3 is TGTGCCAGCAGTCGACCGGGACAGGGTGGCGAGCAGTACTTC. Translation: CASSRPGQGGEQYF. The chain recombines TRBV2 with TRBJ2-7, with 9 bases that match TRBD1. Per the germline V gene, CDR1 is SNHLY and CDR2 is FYNNEI. The CDR3 has 14 amino acids. V was pared by 5 bases and J by 6 bases, with 8 bases of the junction left unmatched.

J is TRBJ1-2 and V is TRBV30; TRBD1 matches 9 bases. The germline V gene encodes CDR1 GTSNPN and CDR2 SVGIG (reference sequence). The CDR3 contains 15 residues. With V trimmed by 3 bases and J by 1 base, 6 bases remained unmatched. Written as DNA, the CDR3 is TGTGCCTGGAGCTGGTGGACAGGGGATAACTATGGCTACACCTTC. Its translation: CAWSWWTGDNYGYTF.

The chain recombines TRBV6-2 or TRBV6-3 with TRBJ1-1; D is ambiguous. Germline loops: CDR1 MNHEY, CDR2 SVGEGT. The V end was cut by 6 bases, the J end by 1 base, with 15 bases between. The CDR3 loop spans 15 amino acids. The CDR3 sequence: CASRTWQDQNTEAFF. The DNA for the CDR3 is TGTGCCAGCAGGACTTGGCAGGATCAGAACACTGAAGCTTTCTTT.

The chain has TRBV12-3 or TRBV12-4 and TRBJ2-7, with D tentatively TRBD1 (6 bases). This CDR3 region has 15 residues. The V end lost 2 bases, the J end lost 0 bases, and 11 bases lay between the germline ends. The CDR3: CASSLRGQNSYEQYF. CDR3 in DNA: TGTGCCAGCAGTTTAAGGGGACAAAACTCCTACGAGCAGTACTTC.

The chain recombines TRBV2 with TRBJ1-1; TRBD1 agrees at 7 bases. Trimming at V came to 8 bases and at J to 0 bases, leaving 3 bases not matched to a gene. The CDR3 extends over 13 amino acids. The germline CDR1 and CDR2 sequences are SNHLY and FYNNEI. As DNA, the CDR3 is TGTGCCAGCCTGACAGGGTTGAACACTGAAGCTTTCTTT. Amino acids: CASLTGLNTEAFF.

The rearrangement uses TRBV30 and TRBJ2-1; 13 bases agree with TRBD2. The CDR3 totals 15 residues. CDR1 is GTSNPN and CDR2 is SVGIG in the germline V gene (reference sequence). V lost 0 bases, J lost 5 bases, and 1 base stayed unmatched. The CDR3 DNA reads as TGTGCCTGGAGTGTGGGGACTAGCGGGGACAATGAGCAGTTCTTC. It encodes CAWSVGTSGDNEQFF.

The rearrangement joins TRBV19 to TRBJ2-3; tentatively, D is TRBD2 (6 bases). V gave up 5 bases and J gave up 1 base, with 13 bases separating them. The CDR3 length is 15 residues. Germline CDR1 reads LNHDA; CDR2 reads SQIVND (reference sequence). CDR3 protein: CASSVTSSRTDTQYF. The CDR3 coding sequence is TGTGCCAGTAGTGTTACTAGCAGTCGCACAGATACGCAGTATTTT.

The chain couples TRBV4-2 to TRBJ2-7, with a weak D call TRBD2 (6 bases). Germline V gives CDR1 LGHNA, CDR2 YNFKEQ. The CDR3 is 12 residues long. Trimming pared 4 bases from V and 7 bases from J, leaving 11 bases between. The CDR3 protein is CASSPGGWEQYF. CDR3 coding DNA: TGTGCCAGCAGCCCCGGAGGGTGGGAGCAGTACTTC.

This chain uses TRBV10-2 with TRBJ1-1; D may be TRBD1 (6 bases). The CDR3 covers 14 residues. V lost 2 bases and J lost 5, with 12 bases in between. The germline CDR1 and CDR2 sequences are WSHSY and SAAADI. The chain's CDR3 is CASSEIVRGTEAFF. The CDR3 DNA reads TGCGCCAGCAGTGAGATTGTCAGGGGTACTGAAGCTTTCTTT.

The chain joins TRBV6-1 to TRBJ2-2, with D unclear. Germline V gives CDR1 MNHNS, CDR2 SASEGT. Trimming took 0 bases from V and 8 from J, leaving 4 bases between them. The CDR3 has 12 amino acids. This CDR3 reads CASSEATGELFF. The CDR3 nucleotides are TGTGCCAGCAGTGAAGCGACGGGGGAGCTGTTTTTT.

The CDR3 DNA reads TGTGCCAGCAGTTACAGGGGCAGGGGGCAGACTAATGAAAAACTGTTTTTT. Translating it yields CASSYRGRGQTNEKLFF. The chain carries TRBV6-5 and TRBJ1-4, with TRBD1 matching over 8 bases. The V gene's germline CDR1 is MNHEY and CDR2 SVGAGI. V dropped 2 bases and J dropped 2; count of bases not matched to a gene: 7. The CDR3 loop spans 17 amino acids.

This rearrangement joins TRBV4-1 to TRBJ1-1; D is unclear. The germline V gene encodes CDR1 MGHRA and CDR2 YSYEKL. CDR3 size: 14 residues. V gave up 0 bases and J gave up 6 bases, with 11 bases separating them. The CDR3 protein is CASSQDPSGSEAFF. CDR3 in DNA: TGCGCCAGCAGCCAAGATCCGAGTGGGTCTGAAGCTTTCTTT.

This sequence joins TRBV5-1 and TRBJ1-1, with 7 bases aligning to TRBD1. CDR3 length: 16 amino acids. The V segment lost 3 bases and the J segment 0 bases; nucleotides outside the gene matches: 8. The germline gives CDR1 SGHRS, CDR2 YFSETQ. The CDR3 coding sequence is TGCGCCAGCAGCTCCATCGACAGGGATATGAACACTGAAGCTTTCTTT. It translates to CASSSIDRDMNTEAFF.

The gene calls are TRBV28 and TRBJ2-1, with 11 bases aligning to TRBD2. The germline CDR1 and CDR2 sequences are MDHEN and SYDVKM. V lost 8 bases and J lost 0; bases outside the gene matches: 21. The CDR3 is 21 residues long. CDR3 coding DNA: TGTGCCAGCTATTCCATCGTGCTAGCGGGAGGCCTTCAAAGCTCCTACAATGAGCAGTTCTTC. It codes for CASYSIVLAGGLQSSYNEQFF.